This T cell receptor (beta chain) was observed in a study of cytomegalovirus exposure and HLA in healthy donors. Whole-study results and caveats: In a later analysis, an Asian-associated ancestry cluster reportedly showed fewer N-insertions than the roughly 730-donor mean.

The CDR3 spans 14 residues. Unmatched junction bases numbered 7, after V lost 5 bases and J lost 8 bases. CDR1 and CDR2 (germline): SGHAT, FQNNGV. Notes on this clone: What it binds is unknown.

13 Jbeta primers and 60 Vbeta primers were used for the PCR. This table comes from immunoSEQ multiplex PCR, and its TCRdb copy is limited to in-frame clones, with some not included. This table holds 100,000 to 150,000 clones, approximately 71% found once. The clonotype was recovered from a woman in her 50s in good health and CMV-seronegative. Source material: PBMCs. The chain links TRBV11-2 to TRBJ2-1; 9 bases map to TRBD2. The CDR3 DNA reads TGTGCCAGCAGCCTTCCGGGACTAGCCTATGAGCAGTTCTTC. Translated, it gives CASSLPGLAYEQFF.